This entry is about one T cell receptor beta chain. V was cut by 0 bases and J by 5 bases, with 16 bases left in between. The CDR3 spans 16 residues. Germline V gene sequence: CDR1 MGHRA, CDR2 YSYEKL. This sample is part of a study of blood T cell repertoires in COVID-19. As for the study in general: COVID-19 samples collected from the United States, Italy and Spain covered acute and convalescent phases. T cells, B-cell-depleted T cells, or PBMCs provided the cDNA or gDNA that served as material.

Only in-frame clones appear in the TCRdb table, and some are missing; sequencing was by immunoSEQ multiplex PCR. The table includes around 230,000 clones, approximately 84% detected once. The sample consisted of PBMCs or T cells enriched from blood (not recorded which). The clonotype comes from a woman between 40 and 55 years old with acute COVID-19. This chain links TRBV4-1 with TRBJ1-2; TRBD1 might be the D (5 bases). The CDR3 region has the DNA TGCGCCAGCAGCCAAGATAAGGCAGGGCCCGCTTATGGCTACACCTTC. It yields the protein CASSQDKAGPAYGYTF.